Detailed here is one TCR beta chain. Its target is unknown. Only in-frame clones appear in the TCRdb table, and some are missing; sequencing was by immunoSEQ multiplex PCR. This sample has roughly 80,000 clones, with 75% to 95% found just once. V shed 0 bases, J shed 2 bases, and the junction held 6 bases outside the gene matches. CDR1 MGHRA and CDR2 YSYEKL come from the germline V gene. The CDR3 loop spans 17 amino acids. This sample stems from a study of T cell responses to AZD1222 COVID-19 vaccine. Whole-study results and caveats: Close to half of spike-specific TCRs reportedly recognize unmutated variant regions. Repertoires were obtained solely post-peak T cell response. White British people made up most donors, females outnumbered males, and clonal diversity was possibly underestimated. The study found vaccine-associated CD4 TCRs spanning spike, dominant at 160-218 and 743-854.

The V and J genes are TRBV4-1 and TRBJ2-3; 9 nucleotides match TRBD2. The receptor's source is an adult who received the AZD1222 COVID-19 vaccine. Specimen: peripheral blood, collected 28 days after the second AZD1222 dose. The CDR3 region is CASSQEVAGAHTDTQYF. The CDR3 nucleotides read TGCGCCAGCAGCCAAGAAGTAGCGGGGGCTCACACAGATACGCAGTATTTT.